One sample yielded the 9 T cell receptor beta chains listed below, sequenced in a study of patients and donors after allogeneic stem cell transplantation. TCRdb itself ran the RT-PCR reads through MiXCR, one entry per CDR3 protein. The sample carries about 960,000 distinct CDR3 sequences, approximately 18% recorded once. Material: blood, either unsorted or a sorted T cell fraction (not recorded which). Receptor source: a human donor who was either an allogeneic HSCT recipient or a stem cell or donor lymphocyte infusion donor (not recorded which). It is not recorded whose cells these are; they may come from a transplant donor.

This clonotype was counted a single time. This rearrangement joins TRBV10-3 to TRBJ2-7, with D perhaps matching TRBD1 (5 bases). Trimming removed 5 bases from V and 3 bases from J, with 26 bases in between. The CDR3 totals 18 residues. The germline gives CDR1 ENHRY, CDR2 SYGVKD. The DNA of the CDR3 is TGTGCCATCAGTAACAAAAAGATCATAACTGACAGAATCTACGAGCAGTACTTC. It is translated as CAISNKKIITDRIYEQYF.

This clonotype appeared a few times. The chain recombines TRBV12-3 or TRBV12-4 with TRBJ1-2; D unclear. V was pared by 3 bases and J by 3 bases, with 8 bases between. The CDR3 is 13 residues long. DNA of the CDR3: TGTGCCAGCAGTTTCGCCGGGGACTATGGCTACACCTTC. Encoded protein: CASSFAGDYGYTF.

This clonotype has a handful of counts. V and J are TRBV12-3 or TRBV12-4 and TRBJ1-6; no firm D call. With 6 bases removed from V and 5 bases from J, the gap between germline ends came to 8 bases. The length of the CDR3 is 13 residues. Here the CDR3 reads CASRERNNSPLHF. The DNA for the CDR3 is TGTGCCAGCAGGGAAAGGAATAATTCACCCCTCCACTTT.

In nucleotides, the CDR3 is TGTGCCAGCAGTGGGTGGGACAGGTCCTTGGAGGGCTACACCTTC. Translated: CASSGWDRSLEGYTF. The genes are TRBV2 and TRBJ1-2, with 8 bases aligning to TRBD1. Germline assignment: CDR1 SNHLY and CDR2 FYNNEI. CDR3 size: 15 residues. Trimming at V came to 4 bases and at J to 8 bases, leaving 12 bases not matched to a gene.

The gene calls are TRBV2 and TRBJ1-1, with 9 bases aligning to TRBD1. Germline-derived CDR1 and CDR2 are SNHLY and FYNNEI. J lost 6 bases, V lost 11 bases, and 10 bases had no gene match. This CDR3 comprises 13 residues. CDR3 DNA: TGTGCCGGACTGGACAGGGGCCATGCTGAAGCTTTCTTT. Translated: CAGLDRGHAEAFF. Complete variable domain (other parts from reference TRBV2 and TRBJ1-1): EPEVTQTPSHQVTQMGQEVILRCVPISNHLYFYWYRQILGQKVEFLVSFYNNEISEKSEIFDDQFSVERPDGSNFTLKIRSTKLEDSAMYFCAGLDRGHAEAFFGQGTRLTVV.

The rearrangement uses TRBV6-2 or TRBV6-3 and TRBJ2-1; 9 bases align to TRBD2. The germline gives CDR1 MNHEY, CDR2 SVGEGT. J was trimmed by 0 bases and V by 8 bases; bases with no gene match: 14. The CDR3 spans 18 residues. The CDR3: CASHKSMAGGSSYNEQFF. The CDR3 DNA follows: TGTGCCAGCCATAAATCCATGGCGGGGGGGAGCTCCTACAATGAGCAGTTCTTC.

In this sample, this clonotype turned up many times. The rearrangement joins TRBV11-2 to TRBJ1-2; no definite D call. CDR3 length equals 12 residues. Trimming removed 1 base from V and 8 bases from J, with 8 bases in between. Germline V lookup: CDR1 SGHAT, CDR2 FQNNGV. CDR3 residues: CASSLGTSGYTF. The CDR3 nucleotides read TGTGCCAGCAGCTTAGGGACCTCCGGCTACACCTTC.

In this sample, this clonotype turned up a few times. The rearrangement joins TRBV7-2 to TRBJ2-5, with D possibly matching TRBD1 (5 bases). V was trimmed by 5 bases and J by 2 bases, leaving 15 bases between them. The CDR3 length is 15 residues. Germline CDR1 reads SGHTA; CDR2 reads FQGNSA. The CDR3 protein is CASSPFQGWQETQYF. The DNA of the CDR3 is TGTGCCAGCAGCCCATTCCAGGGTTGGCAAGAGACCCAGTACTTC.

In DNA form, the CDR3 reads TGCAGCGTTCCCGGGAGCTATGGCTACACCTTC. Encoded protein: CSVPGSYGYTF. The rearrangement links TRBV29-1 to TRBJ1-2; no firm D call. Deletions cut 5 bases from V and 4 bases from J, with 8 bases between. Looked up from germline, CDR1 is SQVTM and CDR2 is ANQGSEA. There are 11 residues in the CDR3.